Described below is a single TCR beta chain sequence and its context. Its specificity is unknown. TCRdb's copy holds only in-frame clones and misses some; the assay was immunoSEQ multiplex PCR. Of about 100,000 clones detected, around 90% appear once; the ten largest clones hold more than 0.3%. The sample comes from a study of Tregs in tolerant kidney transplant recipients. Study-level information: Related graft donors supplied nonmyeloablative bone marrow transplants, and mixed chimerism was transient.

CDR1 is SGHAT and CDR2 is FQNNGV in the germline V gene. V shed 5 bases and J shed 0 bases, with 13 bases lying between them. CDR3 length: 15 residues. General study points: Tolerant patients' donor-specific Tregs expanded beyond overall Tregs, suggesting antigen-driven growth. The most relevant donor-specific Treg TCRbeta repertoire apparently came from expansion with activated donor B cells.

The V gene is TRBV11-2, the J gene TRBJ1-1; D unclear. The sequenced sample was CD4+ T cells from blood, obtained before the transplant. The TCR originated in a human donor who received a combined kidney and bone marrow transplant. The CDR3: CASSRSGSLNTEAFF. The CDR3 DNA reads TGTGCCAGCAGCCGGAGCGGGTCTCTGAACACTGAAGCTTTCTTT.